This TCR beta chain was sequenced in a study of blood T cell repertoires in COVID-19. Background on the study: From the United States, Italy and Spain came samples of acute and convalescent COVID-19. T cells, B-cell-depleted T cells, or PBMCs supplied cDNA or gDNA.

Trimming removed 3 bases from V and 6 bases from J; junction bases left unmatched: 4. The V gene's germline CDR1 is KGHSH and CDR2 LQKENI. This CDR3 comprises 14 residues. Under the authors' procedure: It was from reference gene primer amplification that nucleated cell counts were estimated. Some clones are missing from TCRdb's copy, which holds only in-frame ones; the method was immunoSEQ multiplex PCR. V, J and clone size are taken as reported in that table, and D and trimming were inferred from the DNA itself. Of around 270,000 clones in the sample, more than 75% are singletons; the top ten hold 8.5% to 10%.

Sequencing was done on a sample of peripheral blood. The J gene is TRBJ2-4, the V gene TRBV18, with 8 bases fitting TRBD2. This receptor was taken from a man aged 40-50 years who had recovered from COVID-19. Here the CDR3 DNA reads TGTGCCAGCTCACCTTCCAGCGGGAGAAACATTCAGTACTTC. Translated, it gives CASSPSSGRNIQYF.